These 25 T cell receptor beta chains were all obtained from the same sample, sequenced in a study of glioma-infiltrating T cells after dendritic cell vaccination. The time point is: after dendritic cell vaccination, including at tumor progression/relapse. Sequenced by immunoSEQ multiplex PCR; TCRdb stores in-frame clones only, minus some. The table includes some 110,000 clones, around 89% detected once. The source material was blood, sampled after dendritic cell vaccination. These receptors were obtained from a human donor with glioblastoma.

The V call is TRBV11-1, the J call TRBJ1-1, with 7 nucleotides matching TRBD1. The V segment lost 7 bases and the J segment 10 bases; nucleotides outside the gene matches: 12. Germline V gene sequence: CDR1 SGHAT, CDR2 FQDESV (reference sequence). This CDR3 has 13 amino acids. DNA of the CDR3: TGTGCCAGCACCGCCTTCAGGGGGGCTTTAGCTTTCTTT. Its translation is CASTAFRGALAFF.

The DNA of the CDR3 is TGTGCCAGTACCCAGGGACAGGGGAGTCAGCCCCAGCATTTT. It is translated as CASTQGQGSQPQHF. This rearrangement joins TRBV19 to TRBJ1-5, with 10 bases lining up with TRBD1. V shed 7 bases, J shed 6 bases, and the junction held 6 bases outside the gene matches. Germline loops: CDR1 LNHDA, CDR2 SQIVND (reference sequence). There are 14 residues in the CDR3.

The table lists this clone with a count of one. The gene calls are TRBV6-1 and TRBJ2-1; 7 positions agree with TRBD1. This CDR3 region has 15 residues. Germline V gene lookup returns CDR1 MNHNS and CDR2 SASEGT. V gave up 6 bases and J gave up 2 bases; unmatched junction bases: 7. The CDR3 coding sequence is TGTGCCAGCAGGGACTCCGGGACAGCCTACAATGAGCAGTTCTTC. Translated: CASRDSGTAYNEQFF.

This chain links TRBV4-2 with TRBJ2-7, with 16 nucleotides matching TRBD2. Germline CDR1 LGHNA, CDR2 YNFKEQ. Trimming took 4 bases from V and 2 from J; bases not matched to a gene: 2. The CDR3 covers 16 residues. DNA of the CDR3: TGTGCCAGCAGCCTGGGGACTAGCGGGGGGGCCTACGAGCAGTACTTC. Residues: CASSLGTSGGAYEQYF.

The chain has TRBV5-1 and TRBJ2-2; TRBD1 aligns across 8 bases. V lost 4 bases, J lost 0 bases, and 5 bases stayed unmatched. Per the germline V gene, CDR1 is SGHRS and CDR2 is YFSETQ. The CDR3 loop spans 16 amino acids. The CDR3 is CASSPQTGANTGELFF. The CDR3, as DNA: TGCGCCAGCAGCCCACAGACAGGGGCGAACACCGGGGAGCTGTTTTTT.

The chain is built from TRBV5-1 and TRBJ2-2; D is possibly TRBD2 (5 bases). CDR3 length: 15 residues. Germline CDR1 SGHRS, CDR2 YFSETQ. The V end lost 0 bases, the J end lost 4 bases, and 10 bases lay between the germline ends. CDR3 in amino acids: CASSLAAGGTGELFF. Written as DNA, the CDR3 is TGCGCCAGCAGCTTGGCGGCAGGAGGCACCGGGGAGCTGTTTTTT.

CDR3 DNA: TGTGCCTGGAGTGGGAAGGGGGCGTCTCATGAAAAACTGTTTTTT. Encoded protein: CAWSGKGASHEKLFF. The chain uses TRBV30 and TRBJ1-4; 7 positions match TRBD1. Looked up from germline, CDR1 is GTSNPN and CDR2 is SVGIG (reference sequence). Trimming cost V 1 base and J 6 bases; bases outside gene matches: 8. The length of the CDR3 is 15 residues. The entire variable domain, with the rest obtained from reference TRBV30 and TRBJ1-4, is as follows: SQTIHQWPATLVQPVGSPLSLECTVEGTSNPNLYWYRQAAGRGLQLLFYSVGIGQISSEVPQNLSASRPQDRQFILSSKKLLLSDSGFYLCAWSGKGASHEKLFFGSGTQLSVL.

The V call is TRBV5-4, the J call TRBJ2-5; 10 positions match TRBD1. This CDR3 spans 14 amino acids. J was trimmed by 11 bases and V by 4 bases; bases with no gene match: 11. CDR1 SGHNT and CDR2 YYREEE come from the germline V gene (reference sequence). CDR3 sequence reads: CASSPRQGAWEQYF. DNA of the CDR3: TGTGCCAGCAGCCCAAGACAGGGGGCCTGGGAGCAGTACTTC.

The rearrangement links TRBV6-1 to TRBJ2-1; D unclear. This CDR3 comprises 11 residues. Trimming shortened V by 6 bases and J by 9 bases, and 9 bases separated the two germline ends. Germline assignment: CDR1 MNHNS and CDR2 SASEGT. The CDR3 sequence is CASRNLREQFF. Here the CDR3 DNA reads TGTGCCAGCAGGAACTTGCGTGAGCAGTTCTTC.

The chain employs TRBV6-5 and TRBJ2-7; 8 bases align to TRBD2. Germline lookup yields CDR1 MNHEY and CDR2 SVGAGI. V gave up 10 bases and J gave up 0 bases; unmatched junction bases: 8. This CDR3 has 14 amino acids. CDR3 protein: CATGGGFSSYEQYF. The CDR3, as DNA: TGTGCCACGGGAGGGGGTTTTAGCTCCTACGAGCAGTACTTC.

This clone was seen only a few times. This chain links TRBV5-1 with TRBJ1-6, with D hard to call. This CDR3 spans 15 amino acids. Germline V gene sequence: CDR1 SGHRS, CDR2 YFSETQ. Trimming shortened V by 5 bases and J by 7 bases, and 16 bases separated the two germline ends. The CDR3 loop is CASSPDGERNSPLHF. DNA for the CDR3: TGCGCCAGCAGTCCAGACGGAGAGAGGAATTCACCCCTCCACTTT.

V usage is TRBV6-5 and J usage is TRBJ1-1; 12 positions match TRBD1. Looked up from germline, CDR1 is MNHEY and CDR2 is SVGAGI. The CDR3 sequence is 15 residues long. Trimming removed 8 bases from V and 5 bases from J; junction bases left unmatched: 9. The DNA of the CDR3 is TGTGCCAGCCGGAGGGACAGGGGGCGCGGAACTGAAGCTTTCTTT. Its protein is CASRRDRGRGTEAFF.

This clone occurred once. This rearrangement joins TRBV27 to TRBJ2-1; no clear D. In germline, CDR1 is MNHEY, CDR2 SMNVEV (reference sequence). With 0 bases removed from V and 0 bases from J, the gap between germline ends came to 9 bases. CDR3 size: 16 residues. The CDR3 DNA reads TGTGCCAGCAGTTTATCACCAGAATTCTCCTACAATGAGCAGTTCTTC. Protein: CASSLSPEFSYNEQFF.

J is TRBJ1-3 and V is TRBV19; 7 bases line up with TRBD1. Germline CDR1 reads LNHDA; CDR2 reads SQIVND (reference sequence). Trimming took 3 bases from V and 2 from J; bases not matched to a gene: 4. This CDR3 is 15 amino acids long. The CDR3 DNA is TGTGCCAGTAGTATCCCAGGGGGACCTGGAAACACCATATATTTT. Amino acid sequence: CASSIPGGPGNTIYF.

The CDR3 sequence is CASRSEAGGNNEQFF. CDR3 nucleotide sequence: TGTGCCAGCAGATCTGAGGCGGGGGGAAACAATGAGCAGTTCTTC. V usage is TRBV6-5 and J usage is TRBJ2-1; 8 bases align to TRBD2. This CDR3 has 15 amino acids. Trimming cost V 6 bases and J 5 bases; bases outside gene matches: 9. Germline CDR1 reads MNHEY; CDR2 reads SVGAGI.

The chain joins TRBV5-6 to TRBJ1-1; a weak D match, TRBD1 (6 bases). Germline assignment: CDR1 SGHDT and CDR2 YYEEEE. V lost 4 bases, J lost 0 bases, and 16 bases lay in between. This CDR3 has 16 amino acids. CDR3 in DNA: TGTGCCAGCAGCCGTCCCGGGACATGGATGAACACTGAAGCTTTCTTT. It encodes CASSRPGTWMNTEAFF. The full variable domain, completed using reference TRBV5-6 and TRBJ1-1, is DAGVTQSPTHLIKTRGQQVTLRCSPKSGHDTVSWYQQALGQGPQFIFQYYEEEERQRGNFPDRFSGHQFPNYSSELNVNALLLGDSALYLCASSRPGTWMNTEAFFGQGTRLTVV.

The chain links TRBV29-1 to TRBJ2-1; TRBD1 matches at 8 bases. This CDR3 comprises 15 residues. Unmatched junction bases numbered 13, after V lost 4 bases and J lost 8 bases. Germline V CDR1 and CDR2: SQVTM, ANQGSEA. CDR3 in amino acids: CSVGYAGGFGDEQFF. In DNA form, the CDR3 reads TGCAGCGTTGGCTATGCAGGGGGCTTTGGGGATGAGCAGTTCTTC.

This clone was observed a handful of times. The chain combines TRBV7-3 with TRBJ1-2; the match to TRBD1 covers 7 bases. Germline CDR1 SGHTA, CDR2 FQGTGA. After removal of 2 bases from V and 10 bases from J, the junction contained 7 bases not matched to a gene. The CDR3 is 13 amino acids. This CDR3 reads CASSLLTGKDYTF. The CDR3 coding sequence is TGTGCCAGCAGCTTATTGACAGGGAAGGACTACACCTTC.

The V gene is TRBV5-4, the J gene TRBJ2-7; 7 bases are shared with TRBD1. V shed 4 bases and J 0 bases; nucleotides not matched to a gene: 10. This CDR3 has 16 residues. The V gene's germline CDR1 is SGHNT and CDR2 YYREEE (reference sequence). The CDR3 region has the DNA TGTGCCAGCAGCCTGGCCGGACAGGCCAGCTCCTACGAGCAGTACTTC. It yields the protein CASSLAGQASSYEQYF.

The J gene is TRBJ1-2, the V gene TRBV5-1; 8 bases fit TRBD1. This CDR3 comprises 14 residues. CDR1 and CDR2 (germline): SGHRS, YFSETQ. Losses at the gene ends were 4 bases for V and 13 bases for J; bases not matched to a gene: 15. The CDR3 nucleotides read TGCGCCAGCAGCCCCGGACAGGGAGGGTTGTTCACCACCTTC. Its protein is CASSPGQGGLFTTF.

The chain recombines TRBV5-1 with TRBJ2-2, with 8 bases matching TRBD2. With V trimmed by 5 bases and J by 6 bases, 15 bases remained unmatched. The germline CDR1 and CDR2 sequences are SGHRS and YFSETQ. CDR3 size: 17 residues. The CDR3 protein is CASSPEGSRGGPGELFF. CDR3 nucleotide sequence: TGCGCCAGCAGTCCGGAGGGGTCACGCGGGGGGCCCGGGGAGCTGTTTTTT.

The sample holds a few counts of this clone. The V and J genes are TRBV6-1 and TRBJ2-7; D possibly corresponds to TRBD1 (6 bases). Germline assignment: CDR1 MNHNS and CDR2 SASEGT. CDR3 size: 16 residues. V gave up 1 base and J gave up 0 bases, with 13 bases separating them. The CDR3 sequence: CASSEVAGAPSYEQYF. Written as DNA, the CDR3 is TGTGCCAGCAGTGAAGTGGCAGGGGCCCCCTCCTACGAGCAGTACTTC.

The chain has TRBV9 and TRBJ2-7; D is uncertain. This CDR3 spans 15 amino acids. Trimming shortened V by 4 bases and J by 0 bases, and 14 bases separated the two germline ends. Looked up from germline, CDR1 is SGDLS and CDR2 is YYNGEE. CDR3 in amino acids: CASSPRTSSSYEQYF. CDR3 DNA: TGTGCCAGCAGCCCTCGTACCTCGAGCTCCTACGAGCAGTACTTC.

The chain uses TRBV2 and TRBJ2-5, with TRBD1 matching 8 bases. Per germline, CDR1 SNHLY and CDR2 FYNNEI. J lost 3 bases, V lost 9 bases, and 9 bases had no gene match. The CDR3 length is 14 residues. CDR3 sequence (DNA): TGTGCCAGTCTCTGGGACAGGACTAAAGAGACCCAGTACTTC. Protein: CASLWDRTKETQYF.

This clone is a singleton in its sample. The rearrangement joins TRBV19 to TRBJ2-1, with 10 positions matching TRBD2. CDR1 LNHDA and CDR2 SQIVND come from the germline V gene (reference sequence). The CDR3 totals 15 residues. Germline trimming cut 2 bases from V and 6 bases from J; bases unmatched to any gene: 4. CDR3 protein: CASSIQLAGFNEQFF. The DNA of the CDR3 is TGTGCCAGTAGTATACAACTAGCGGGGTTCAATGAGCAGTTCTTC.